The clone carrying this TCR beta chain was seen a single time. The same CDR3 also results from other DNA sequences found in this sample. The V end was cut by 5 bases, the J end by 0 bases, with 3 bases between. CDR3 length equals 12 residues. Germline assignment: CDR1 SGHTA and CDR2 FQGNSA. The sample is drawn from a study of blood T cell repertoires in COVID-19. Turning to the study itself: COVID-19 samples collected from the United States, Italy and Spain covered acute and convalescent phases. From T cells, B-cell-depleted T cells, or PBMCs came the material, which was cDNA or gDNA.

In the source study's methods: Amplifying reference gene primers gave estimates of nucleated cell counts. Method: immunoSEQ multiplex PCR; TCRdb's copy keeps in-frame clones and lacks some. D and trimming come from the DNA, and the V and J calls and clone size come from that table. This table holds about 110,000 clones, 75% to 95% found once. The sequenced sample consisted of peripheral blood. The receptor comes from a woman aged 25-40 years with acute or convalescent COVID-19. The chain has TRBV7-2 and TRBJ2-3, with D uncertain. The CDR3, as DNA: TGTGCCAGCAGCCCTAGCACAGATACGCAGTATTTT. It translates to CASSPSTDTQYF.